This passage covers 32 T cell receptor beta chains from one sample sequenced in a study of PD-L1 blockade in urothelial cancer. Some clones are missing from TCRdb's copy, which holds only in-frame ones; the method was immunoSEQ multiplex PCR. The sample has roughly 16,000 clones; approximately 90% are singletons. This specimen consisted of PBMCs, obtained around atezolizumab (anti-PD-L1) treatment. The receptors originated from a man in his fifties or sixties with urothelial cancer.

V gene TRBV5-5 combines with J gene TRBJ1-1, with D possibly TRBD1 on 5 matching bases. The CDR3 consists of 15 residues. V dropped 0 bases and J dropped 1 base, with 10 bases sitting between them. The germline CDR1 and CDR2 sequences are SGHKS and YYEKEE (reference sequence). The CDR3 nucleotides read TGTGCCAGCAGCTTGGTTGAAGGGGCGAACACTGAAGCTTTCTTT. Its protein is CASSLVEGANTEAFF.

The chain employs TRBV28 and TRBJ2-7; no reliable D call. This CDR3 is built from 12 residues. CDR1 is MDHEN and CDR2 is SYDVKM in the germline V gene. V lost 4 bases and J 2 bases, leaving 6 bases between the germline ends. Written as DNA, the CDR3 is TGTGCCAGCAGTTCCAAGCCCTACGAGCAGTACTTC. Translated: CASSSKPYEQYF.

The genes are TRBV28 and TRBJ2-5; the D gene is possibly TRBD2 (5 bases). The CDR3 is 18 residues long. The V and J ends lost 2 bases and 10 bases respectively, with 29 bases between them. In germline, CDR1 is MDHEN, CDR2 SYDVKM. The CDR3 DNA reads as TGTGCCAGCAGTTTACCCCTGAGGGCGGCAACTCCCCACGGTGGCCAGTACTTC. Its protein product is CASSLPLRAATPHGGQYF.

The chain has TRBV25-1 and TRBJ2-1; D is undetermined. Germline V lookup: CDR1 MGHDK, CDR2 SYGVNS. The CDR3 length is 16 residues. V dropped 3 bases and J dropped 2 bases, with 14 bases sitting between them. Here the CDR3 DNA reads TGTGCCAGCAGTGATACCGGAGCCTCTCCCTACAATGAGCAGTTCTTC. Encoded protein: CASSDTGASPYNEQFF.

The chain joins TRBV30 to TRBJ1-2; D uncertain. Germline loops: CDR1 GTSNPN, CDR2 SVGIG (reference sequence). V lost 2 bases and J 0 bases, leaving 7 bases between the germline ends. This CDR3 has 13 residues. CDR3 sequence reads: CAWSSGANYGYTF. The CDR3 DNA sequence: TGTGCCTGGAGTTCCGGAGCTAACTATGGCTACACCTTC.

This chain connects TRBV20-1 to TRBJ2-7, with D hard to call. V lost 2 bases and J 2 bases, leaving 4 bases between the germline ends. The CDR3 runs to 11 residues. Per germline, CDR1 DFQATT and CDR2 SNEGSKA (reference sequence). The CDR3 coding sequence is TGCAGTGCTAGACAGACCTACGAGCAGTACTTC. Amino acid sequence: CSARQTYEQYF.

The chain joins TRBV2 to TRBJ1-2; D ambiguous. Trimming shortened V by 3 bases and J by 0 bases, and 8 bases separated the two germline ends. The germline gives CDR1 SNHLY, CDR2 FYNNEI. The CDR3 consists of 14 residues. The CDR3 reads CASSEVRANYGYTF. The DNA of the CDR3 is TGTGCCAGCAGTGAGGTCCGAGCTAACTATGGCTACACCTTC.

V gene TRBV11-2 combines with J gene TRBJ1-3; D is perhaps TRBD1 (6 bases). Germline loops: CDR1 SGHAT, CDR2 FQNNGV. CDR3 length: 18 amino acids. With 0 bases removed from V and 7 bases from J, the gap between germline ends came to 22 bases. The CDR3 DNA follows: TGTGCCAGCAGCTTAGACCCCGCCTTACAGGGAAGGCGTAACACCATATATTTT. Protein: CASSLDPALQGRRNTIYF.

V is TRBV2 and J is TRBJ1-1; TRBD1 aligns across 9 bases. Germline V lookup: CDR1 SNHLY, CDR2 FYNNEI. V shed 8 bases and J 1 base; nucleotides not matched to a gene: 11. CDR3 length equals 16 residues. As DNA, the CDR3 is TGTGCCAGCGGGGGGACAGGGTCCTACCGGAACACTGAAGCTTTCTTT. It translates to CASGGTGSYRNTEAFF.

V gene TRBV30 combines with J gene TRBJ1-6, with unresolved D. V lost 5 bases and J 8 bases, leaving 13 bases between the germline ends. Germline CDR1 GTSNPN, CDR2 SVGIG (reference sequence). This CDR3 is 13 amino acids long. The CDR3 here is CAWREEEDSPLHF. The CDR3 nucleotides read TGTGCCTGGCGGGAGGAAGAGGATTCACCCCTCCACTTT. Full variable domain (missing parts from reference TRBV30 and TRBJ1-6): SQTIHQWPATLVQPVGSPLSLECTVEGTSNPNLYWYRQAAGRGLQLLFYSVGIGQISSEVPQNLSASRPQDRQFILSSKKLLLSDSGFYLCAWREEEDSPLHFGNGTRLTVT.

This clone appeared once. This chain uses TRBV6-5 with TRBJ2-5; 8 bases agree with TRBD2. The germline V gene encodes CDR1 MNHEY and CDR2 SVGAGI. The CDR3 totals 15 residues. V lost 6 bases and J lost 5; bases outside the gene matches: 11. The CDR3 nucleotides read TGTGCCAGCAGCGTCAGGGTCCGGGGGGGTGAGACCCAGTACTTC. This gives the protein CASSVRVRGGETQYF.

The chain joins TRBV5-1 to TRBJ2-3; D not resolved. The V gene's germline CDR1 is SGHRS and CDR2 YFSETQ. The germline V and J ends were trimmed by 1 base and 5 bases, with 5 bases remaining between them. This CDR3 is 12 amino acids long. The CDR3 bases are TGCGCCAGCAGCTTGTCCAGAGATACGCAGTATTTT. It specifies CASSLSRDTQYF.

In this sample, this clone turned up once. This chain's CDR3 is CAWSPGGNEQYF. CDR3 DNA sequence: TGTGCCTGGAGCCCCGGAGGGAACGAGCAGTACTTC. The genes are TRBV30 and TRBJ2-7, with D perhaps TRBD2 (6 bases). Germline-derived CDR1 and CDR2 are GTSNPN and SVGIG (reference sequence). V lost 3 bases, J lost 5 bases, and 11 bases lay in between. The CDR3 totals 12 residues.

By its share, this clone is medium-sized. V gene TRBV7-9 combines with J gene TRBJ2-7, with TRBD1 identical over 9 bases. Unmatched junction bases numbered 10, after V lost 3 bases and J lost 1 base. The CDR3 runs 17 residues. Germline CDR1 is SEHNR and CDR2 is FQNEAQ (reference sequence). This CDR3 reads CASSFPSTDRGSYEQYF. The CDR3 DNA reads TGTGCCAGCAGCTTTCCATCTACGGACAGGGGATCCTACGAGCAGTACTTC.

V is TRBV18 and J is TRBJ1-2; D is unresolved. Per germline, CDR1 KGHSH and CDR2 LQKENI. CDR3 length: 11 residues. With 6 bases removed from V and 3 bases from J, the gap between germline ends came to 5 bases. The CDR3 loop reads CASSSDYGYTF. CDR3 nucleotides: TGTGCCAGCTCCTCGGACTATGGCTACACCTTC. The variable domain in full, completed from reference TRBV18 and TRBJ1-2, reads NAGVMQNPRHLVRRRGQEARLRCSPMKGHSHVYWYRQLPEEGLKFMVYLQKENIIDESGMPKERFSAEFPKEGPSILRIQQVVRGDSAAYFCASSSDYGYTFGSGTRLTVV.

The rearrangement links TRBV19 to TRBJ2-7, with 7 bases matching TRBD2. The CDR3 extends over 14 amino acids. The germline V gene has CDR1 LNHDA and CDR2 SQIVND (reference sequence). Trimming cost V 6 bases and J 0 bases; bases outside gene matches: 5. CDR3 in DNA: TGTGCCAGTAGCCTCGGCGGGAGCTCCTACGAGCAGTACTTC. Translation: CASSLGGSSYEQYF.

This clone was seen a single time. The gene calls are TRBV6-1 and TRBJ1-2, with D uncertain. Germline loops: CDR1 MNHNS, CDR2 SASEGT. Trimming pared 2 bases from V and 5 bases from J, leaving 6 bases between. This CDR3 has 12 residues. The CDR3 nucleotides read TGTGCCAGCAGTGAAACTGAATATGGCTACACCTTC. Its protein product is CASSETEYGYTF.

The chain combines TRBV18 with TRBJ1-2; 7 bases line up with TRBD1. Germline CDR1 is KGHSH and CDR2 is LQKENI. This CDR3 is 15 amino acids long. Unmatched junction bases numbered 6, after V lost 4 bases and J lost 1 base. This CDR3 reads CASSLTGRHNYGYTF. In nucleotides, the CDR3 is TGTGCCAGCTCACTGACAGGGCGGCATAACTATGGCTACACCTTC.

The rearrangement links TRBV9 to TRBJ2-3; D gene ambiguous. The CDR3 is 13 amino acids. The ends were cut back, 1 base at V and 5 bases at J, with 8 bases in the middle. Germline CDR1 and CDR2: SGDLS and YYNGEE. The CDR3 DNA sequence: TGTGCCAGCAGCGTAATTGAGGTAGATACGCAGTATTTT. This sequence encodes CASSVIEVDTQYF.

The chain links TRBV10-3 to TRBJ2-2; 8 bases fit TRBD1. Looked up from germline, CDR1 is ENHRY and CDR2 is SYGVKD. The CDR3 spans 15 residues. The ends lost 4 bases at V and 1 base at J; junction bases unmatched: 2. DNA for the CDR3: TGTGCCATCAGTGGTACAGGGGGGAACACCGGGGAGCTGTTTTTT. Translating it yields CAISGTGGNTGELFF.

The CDR3: CASSVGVLSSYEQYF. For the CDR3, the DNA is TGTGCCAGCAGCGTGGGAGTCCTGAGCTCCTACGAGCAGTACTTC. The chain is built from TRBV9 and TRBJ2-7, with D perhaps TRBD2 (5 bases). The CDR3 is 15 amino acids. The V gene's germline CDR1 is SGDLS and CDR2 YYNGEE. The germline V and J ends were trimmed by 2 bases and 0 bases, with 12 bases remaining between them.

The chain recombines TRBV11-2 with TRBJ1-1, with D tentatively TRBD1 (5 bases). The CDR3 is 15 residues long. The germline gives CDR1 SGHAT, CDR2 FQNNGV. V lost 5 bases to trimming and J lost 0 bases, with 13 bases between them. Written as DNA, the CDR3 is TGTGCCAGCAGCCCGCGACAGAGCATGAACACTGAAGCTTTCTTT. It codes for CASSPRQSMNTEAFF.

This clone was recorded once. The chain carries TRBV19 and TRBJ2-7, with D possibly TRBD2 on 5 matching bases. The germline V gene encodes CDR1 LNHDA and CDR2 SQIVND (reference sequence). V lost 5 bases, J lost 6 bases, and 11 bases lay in between. The CDR3 consists of 12 residues. For the CDR3, the DNA is TGTGCCAGTAGTCCCTCCGGGGTCGAGCAGTACTTC. Translated: CASSPSGVEQYF.

This clone was counted a single time. DNA for the CDR3: TGTGCCAGTAGTTCCACAGGGGCCCGGAAAAACATTCAGTACTTC. Translation gives CASSSTGARKNIQYF. The chain joins TRBV19 to TRBJ2-4, with 7 nucleotides matching TRBD1. Trimming cost V 5 bases and J 4 bases; bases outside gene matches: 8. Germline V lookup: CDR1 LNHDA, CDR2 SQIVND (reference sequence). CDR3 length: 15 amino acids.

The CDR3 protein is CASSQERFGGRAGSYEQYF. The CDR3 DNA sequence: TGCGCCAGCAGCCAAGAACGGTTTGGCGGGAGGGCCGGTTCCTACGAGCAGTACTTC. This chain uses TRBV4-1 with TRBJ2-7; 9 bases are shared with TRBD2. The CDR3 contains 19 residues. V gave up 0 bases and J gave up 1 base; unmatched junction bases: 13. Germline lookup yields CDR1 MGHRA and CDR2 YSYEKL.

J is TRBJ2-1 and V is TRBV28; 8 bases fit TRBD2. CDR3 size: 13 residues. Germline lookup yields CDR1 MDHEN and CDR2 SYDVKM. The V gene end was trimmed by 8 bases and the J gene end by 4 bases; junction bases not matched to a gene: 4. DNA for the CDR3: TGTGCCAGCTTGGCTAGCGGGTACAATGAGCAGTTCTTC. This encodes CASLASGYNEQFF.

The CDR3 bases are TGTGCCAGCAGTTGGACAGTCGACACTGAAGCTTTCTTT. It specifies CASSWTVDTEAFF. The chain is built from TRBV27 and TRBJ1-1, with D possibly TRBD1 on 6 matching bases. The V and J ends lost 4 bases and 3 bases respectively, with 9 bases between them. The germline V gene has CDR1 MNHEY and CDR2 SMNVEV (reference sequence). CDR3 length: 13 amino acids.

The chain carries TRBV4-1 and TRBJ2-5, with D perhaps matching TRBD2 (6 bases). There are 15 residues in the CDR3. In germline, CDR1 is MGHRA, CDR2 YSYEKL. V lost 1 base, J lost 3 bases, and 12 bases lay in between. CDR3 sequence reads: CASSQGEREEETQYF. In DNA form, the CDR3 reads TGCGCCAGCAGCCAAGGGGAAAGGGAGGAAGAGACCCAGTACTTC.

The V gene is TRBV19, the J gene TRBJ2-2, with 7 bases fitting TRBD2. J gave up 6 bases and V 5 bases, and 6 bases lay outside the gene matches. This CDR3 is 14 amino acids long. The germline CDR1 and CDR2 sequences are LNHDA and SQIVND (reference sequence). CDR3 nucleotide sequence: TGTGCCAGTAGTGGGCGGGAGTGGTCCGGGGAGCTGTTTTTT. The encoded protein is CASSGREWSGELFF.

This sequence joins TRBV10-3 and TRBJ1-5, with unresolved D. CDR1 is ENHRY, CDR2 SYGVKD, per germline. Trimming shortened V by 9 bases and J by 2 bases, and 17 bases separated the two germline ends. CDR3 length: 15 residues. The CDR3: CAIREAGFGNQPQHF. In nucleotides, the CDR3 is TGTGCCATTCGTGAGGCAGGATTCGGCAATCAGCCCCAGCATTTT.

This sequence joins TRBV11-2 and TRBJ2-5, with D tentatively TRBD1 (5 bases). This CDR3 is 13 amino acids long. Trimming removed 4 bases from V and 5 bases from J, with 11 bases in between. Per germline, CDR1 SGHAT and CDR2 FQNNGV. This chain's CDR3 is CASSSRRVETQYF. CDR3 DNA: TGTGCCAGCAGCTCCCGCAGGGTGGAGACCCAGTACTTC.

The chain joins TRBV10-3 to TRBJ1-4; D ambiguous. The CDR3 length is 13 residues. Between the trimmed V and J ends, which lost 7 bases and 8 bases, there was a span of 14 bases. Germline assignment: CDR1 ENHRY and CDR2 SYGVKD. The CDR3 is CAITPEAGEKLFF. The DNA for the CDR3 is TGTGCCATCACCCCGGAGGCCGGAGAAAAACTGTTTTTT.